These T cell receptor beta chains were read from a single sample in a study of cytomegalovirus exposure and HLA in healthy donors. The method was immunoSEQ multiplex PCR; TCRdb's version includes in-frame clones alone and lacks a portion of them. Of some 160,000 clones in the sample, under 85% were seen once. The specimen sequenced was PBMCs. These receptors were collected from a young woman in good health and CMV-seropositive. Each CDR3 is given with its conserved first and last residue. Fields, in order: clone size, V gene, J gene, CDR3 length, D gene, CDR3 protein, CDR3 DNA. D genes are given only for firm matches. Expanded clones get a size class; other rows say once, few or many, or leave the size out.

>NA|TRBV29-1|TRBJ2-5|10|NA
CSVVNGAQYF
TGCAGCGTCGTCAACGGGGCCCAGTACTTC
>NA|TRBV30|TRBJ2-7|12|NA
CACSLRPYEQYF
TGTGCCTGTAGTCTACGCCCCTACGAGCAGTACTTC
>few|TRBV19|TRBJ1-1|16|TRBD1
CASNPGQELSPTEAFF
TGTGCCAGTAACCCAGGACAGGAGCTTTCGCCCACTGAAGCTTTCTTT
>NA|TRBV28|TRBJ1-1|14|NA
CASTFSQGRTEAFF
TGTGCCAGCACTTTTTCACAGGGAAGGACTGAAGCTTTCTTT
>NA|TRBV19|TRBJ1-1|15|TRBD1
CASRKTGIVNTEAFF
TGTGCCAGTAGGAAGACAGGGATCGTGAACACTGAAGCTTTCTTT
>NA|TRBV5-5|TRBJ2-3|14|NA
CASSLGTGEDTQYF
TGTGCCAGCAGCTTGGGGACTGGGGAGGATACGCAGTATTTT
>NA|TRBV2|TRBJ2-2|15|NA
CASSDYTRGTGELFF
TGTGCCAGCAGTGACTACACTCGAGGGACCGGGGAGCTGTTTTTT
>NA|TRBV25-1|TRBJ1-2|16|TRBD1
CASSDTGGWSLYGYTF
TGTGCCAGCAGTGATACAGGGGGCTGGTCCCTCTATGGCTACACCTTC
>NA|TRBV7-8|TRBJ2-7|15|TRBD1
CASSLKLTGGYEQYF
TGTGCCAGCAGCTTGAAGTTGACAGGGGGTTACGAGCAGTACTTC
>NA|TRBV7-2|TRBJ2-5|15|NA
CASSFSWVATETQYF
TGTGCCAGCAGCTTCTCGTGGGTAGCAACGGAGACCCAGTACTTC
>NA|TRBV5-5|TRBJ2-3|15|TRBD2
CASSGTSGGPDTQYF
TGTGCCAGCAGCGGGACTAGCGGGGGGCCTGATACGCAGTATTTT
>NA|TRBV5-6|TRBJ2-7|13|NA
CASSLRDSYEQYF
TGTGCCAGCAGTTTGAGGGACTCCTACGAGCAGTACTTC
>NA|TRBV11-2|TRBJ2-2|17|TRBD2
CASRGSGGAGFTGELFF
TGTGCCAGCAGGGGTAGCGGGGGGGCCGGTTTTACCGGGGAGCTGTTTTTT
>NA|TRBV12-5|TRBJ2-7|16|TRBD1
CASGLTRDRGGYEQYF
TGTGCTAGTGGTTTGACCCGGGACAGGGGGGGCTACGAGCAGTACTTC
>NA|TRBV2|TRBJ2-1|13|NA
CASSAQNYNEQFF
TGTGCCAGCAGTGCCCAGAATTACAATGAGCAGTTCTTC
>NA|TRBV7-7|TRBJ2-5|14|TRBD1
CASSLAGGGETQYF
TGTGCTAGCAGCTTAGCAGGGGGTGGGGAGACCCAGTACTTC